Presented here are 28 T cell receptor beta chains from one specimen sequenced in a study of CXCR3-negative and CXCR3-positive naive CD8 T cells. Findings of the study overall: CXCR3-negative naive cells had less hydrophobic TRB CDR3s than did CXCR3-positive naive cells.

The libraries of TRB cDNA were constructed through 5' RACE using UMI labels. TCRdb processed the 5' RACE reads again and assigns one entry to each CDR3 protein, with no DNA. The sample totals some 150,000 distinct CDR3 sequences; its top ten clones hold roughly 0.28%. These receptors lack a known antigen. Sequencing was done on a sample of naive CXCR3+ CD8+ T cells from blood. Specified subset: CD45RO-CCR7+CD27+CD95- naive CD8+ T cells expressing CXCR3 (TNR3+). The receptor source for this set is a human donor in good health. Some clones in this sample may be carry-over from other donors' samples.

V and J are TRBV29-1 and TRBJ2-7; TCRdb returns TRBD2, unconfirmable since there is no DNA. Germline loops: CDR1 SQVTM, CDR2 ANQGSEA. This CDR3 has 13 amino acids. The CDR3 sequence: CSVVEGSSTEQYF.

This rearrangement joins TRBV29-1 to TRBJ2-1; TCRdb reports TRBD1, a call that lacks DNA to check it against. The CDR3 has 13 amino acids. The germline V gene has CDR1 SQVTM and CDR2 ANQGSEA. CDR3 loop: CSVPRDHRNEQFF.

CDR3 in amino acids: CASSLEGDTDTQYF. J is TRBJ2-3 and V is TRBV9; the D call from TCRdb, TRBD1, cannot be confirmed without DNA. Germline values: CDR1 SGDLS, CDR2 YYNGEE. The CDR3 sequence is 14 residues long. Together with reference TRBV9 and TRBJ2-3, the CDR3 gives the full variable domain: DSGVTQTPKHLITATGQRVTLRCSPRSGDLSVYWYQQSLDQGLQFLIQYYNGEERAKGNILERFSAQQFPDLHSELNLSSLELGDSALYFCASSLEGDTDTQYFGPGTRLTVL.

The V call is TRBV20-1, the J call TRBJ2-7; the TCRdb call, TRBD2, lacks DNA for checking. The CDR3 runs 14 residues. Germline V lookup: CDR1 DFQATT, CDR2 SNEGSKA (reference sequence). CDR3 sequence reads: CSAPTSGLSYEQYF.

V is TRBV29-1 and J is TRBJ2-1. CDR1 is SQVTM and CDR2 is ANQGSEA in the germline V gene. The CDR3 consists of 12 residues. CDR3 region: CSVEDRVNEQFF.

This chain uses TRBV15 with TRBJ2-3. Per germline, CDR1 LNHNV and CDR2 YYDKDF (reference sequence). The CDR3 sequence is 16 residues long. The CDR3 here is CATSKEVVGFTDTQYF. Variable domain in full (rest from reference TRBV15 and TRBJ2-3): DAMVIQNPRYQVTQFGKPVTLSCSQTLNHNVMYWYQQKSSQAPKLLFHYYDKDFNNEADTPDNFQSRRPNTSFCFLDIRSPGLGDTAMYLCATSKEVVGFTDTQYFGPGTRLTVL.

The V gene is TRBV20-1, the J gene TRBJ2-1; the TRBD2 assignment by TCRdb is unverifiable without DNA. Germline loops: CDR1 DFQATT, CDR2 SNEGSKA (reference sequence). CDR3 length: 15 amino acids. This chain's CDR3 is CSARDWLAGDNEQFF.

The V and J genes are TRBV5-5 and TRBJ1-6; TCRdb's D call, TRBD1, is unchecked because there is no DNA. Germline-derived CDR1 and CDR2 are SGHKS and YYEKEE (reference sequence). The CDR3 has 17 amino acids. CDR3 residues: CASSFPGRSFYNSPLHF.

V is TRBV5-6 and J is TRBJ2-1; TCRdb indicates TRBD2, and absent DNA this call remains unverified. The CDR3 consists of 13 residues. Per the germline V gene, CDR1 is SGHDT and CDR2 is YYEEEE. Here the CDR3 reads CTSSLAAGVEQFF.

The chain combines TRBV5-1 with TRBJ2-1; TCRdb names TRBD2, which stays unverified in the absence of DNA. This CDR3 spans 17 amino acids. Germline CDR1 SGHRS, CDR2 YFSETQ. CDR3 sequence reads: CASSPPDGPLSYNEPFF.

The chain combines TRBV2 with TRBJ2-7; TCRdb's D call of TRBD1 is untestable without DNA. This CDR3 has 14 amino acids. CDR1 SNHLY and CDR2 FYNNEI come from the germline V gene. The CDR3 reads CASSERGRGYEQYF.

This chain links TRBV7-9 with TRBJ2-4; TCRdb reports TRBD1, a call that lacks DNA to check it against. This CDR3 is 16 amino acids long. Germline V lookup: CDR1 SEHNR, CDR2 FQNEAQ (reference sequence). CDR3 in amino acids: CATNPGDTLAKNIQYF.

J is TRBJ1-1 and V is TRBV5-6; the TCRdb D gene call, TRBD1, has no DNA to confirm it. Germline CDR1 is SGHDT and CDR2 is YYEEEE. CDR3 length: 15 residues. The CDR3 loop reads CASSLTGGAGTEAFF.

This chain joins TRBV9 and TRBJ1-3; the TCRdb D gene call, TRBD1, has no DNA to confirm it. Germline V gene lookup returns CDR1 SGDLS and CDR2 YYNGEE. The CDR3 contains 15 residues. CDR3 in amino acids: CASSLGQSSGNTIYF.

The chain combines TRBV29-1 with TRBJ2-3; TCRdb names TRBD1, which stays unverified in the absence of DNA. Germline CDR1 reads SQVTM; CDR2 reads ANQGSEA. The length of the CDR3 is 17 residues. CDR3: CSVENLDRGLSTDTQYF.

V gene TRBV5-4 combines with J gene TRBJ2-1. The CDR3 extends over 14 amino acids. Germline-derived CDR1 and CDR2 are SGHNT and YYREEE (reference sequence). The CDR3 region is CASSLGELVNEQFF.

The chain recombines TRBV29-1 with TRBJ2-7; TCRdb selects TRBD1, and the lack of DNA leaves this call unchecked. This CDR3 has 17 residues. CDR1 is SQVTM and CDR2 is ANQGSEA in the germline V gene. The CDR3: CSVETGTGPQGSYEQYF.

The gene calls are TRBV12-3 or TRBV12-4 and TRBJ1-2; as DNA is missing, the TRBD1 call by TCRdb cannot be tested. This CDR3 comprises 14 residues. The CDR3 sequence is CASSPVRPNYGYTF.

The rearrangement links TRBV28 to TRBJ1-4. The CDR3 runs to 13 residues. Germline V gene sequence: CDR1 MDHEN, CDR2 SYDVKM. CDR3 in amino acids: CASSSGEIEKLFF.

The gene calls are TRBV7-9 and TRBJ2-1; absent DNA, TCRdb's TRBD1 call cannot be checked. Germline V gene lookup returns CDR1 SEHNR and CDR2 FQNEAQ (reference sequence). The CDR3 is made up of 13 amino acids. The CDR3 loop reads CASSPEGRDEQFF. The variable domain in full, completed from reference TRBV7-9 and TRBJ2-1, reads DTGVSQNPRHKITKRGQNVTFRCDPISEHNRLYWYRQTLGQGPEFLTYFQNEAQLEKSRLLSDRFSAERPKGSFSTLEIQRTEQGDSAMYLCASSPEGRDEQFFGPGTRLTVL.

This chain uses TRBV10-2 with TRBJ1-2. Germline loops: CDR1 WSHSY, CDR2 SAAADI. The CDR3 extends over 14 amino acids. This chain's CDR3 is CASSREGSDYGYTF.

The chain combines TRBV29-1 with TRBJ2-2; TCRdb gives TRBD1 as the D gene, but with no DNA this cannot be confirmed. The germline V gene encodes CDR1 SQVTM and CDR2 ANQGSEA. The CDR3 loop spans 12 amino acids. The CDR3 protein is CSVESGAGELFF.

This rearrangement joins TRBV19 to TRBJ2-3; no DNA is available, so the TRBD2 call from TCRdb remains unchecked. CDR1 and CDR2 (germline): LNHDA, SQIVND (reference sequence). The CDR3 has 16 amino acids. This CDR3 is CASPFLAGGYTDTQYF.

The chain carries TRBV3-1 and TRBJ2-7. The CDR3 consists of 15 residues. From germline, CDR1 is LGHDT and CDR2 YNNKEL (reference sequence). CDR3 residues: CASSQEVGTYYEQYF.

The V call is TRBV6-5, the J call TRBJ2-3; TCRdb lists TRBD2, though no DNA is available to test this call. Per the germline V gene, CDR1 is MNHEY and CDR2 is SVGAGI. There are 14 residues in the CDR3. CDR3 residues: CASSYGREGLWQYF.

V is TRBV5-1 and J is TRBJ2-7; TCRdb's D call, TRBD2, is unchecked because there is no DNA. The CDR3 runs 15 residues. Germline CDR1 reads SGHRS; CDR2 reads YFSETQ. The CDR3 protein is CASSLEAGPIDEQYF.

This sequence joins TRBV7-6 and TRBJ1-5; the D gene TCRdb calls, TRBD1, cannot be checked with no DNA. The CDR3 spans 15 residues. Germline V gene data show CDR1 as SGHVS and CDR2 as FNYEAQ. The CDR3 sequence: CASSHGTGTGQPQHF.

The chain carries TRBV5-1 and TRBJ2-2; TCRdb proposes TRBD1, but this gene call is untestable without DNA. CDR3 length: 16 amino acids. Germline V gene lookup returns CDR1 SGHRS and CDR2 YFSETQ. The CDR3 reads CASSFPTDSSTGELFF.